The clone carrying this T cell receptor beta chain was observed a few times. Its specificity is unknown. This sample is drawn from a study of regulatory T cells in long-lasting Graves disease. Study-wide findings and caveats: Persistent disease was associated with favored TRBV28 usage and with favored use of TRBJ1-2 and TRBJ2-5.

V was trimmed by 3 bases and J by 0 bases, leaving 13 bases between them. The CDR3 totals 15 residues. Germline CDR1 SGDLS, CDR2 YYNGEE. Time point described: persistent/refractory GD, antithyroid drugs over 5 years with positive TRAb. The TCR library used RNA extracted from PBMCs. A volume of approximately 8.4 milliliters of peripheral blood was collected in EDTA tubes. TCR beta libraries were built with iRepertoire HTBI primers and Arm-PCR of CDR3 regions. In the source study's methods: Samples jointly harbored 62 TRBV and 14 to 15 TRBJ segments. TCRdb passed the multiplex PCR reads through MiXCR, listing each CDR3 protein once. TCRdb's processing, not the authors', yielded these V and J calls. The table has about 290,000 distinct CDR3 sequences, approximately 20% seen once.

The sample in question was peripheral blood mononuclear cells (PBMCs), obtained when the disease was refractory, from a patient treated with antithyroid drugs. The clonotype originates from a female donor with Graves disease. The chain recombines TRBV9 with TRBJ2-7; D unresolved. CDR3 sequence reads: CASSETGSSSYEQYF. The CDR3 DNA reads TGTGCCAGCAGCGAGACTGGGTCTAGCTCCTACGAGCAGTACTTC.